One and the same sample provided the 24 T cell receptor beta chains below, sequenced in a study of T cells in Graves' hyperthyroidism and ophthalmopathy. Amplification of TCR beta CDR3 regions used RNA as the template. A set of HTBI primers served as the primers for a first-round RT-PCR of the TCR CDR3. In TCRdb, the multiplex PCR reads were re-called with MiXCR into one record per CDR3 protein. The table shows about 480,000 distinct CDR3 sequences, with under 15% occurring only once. Sequencing was carried out using blood. Receptors were obtained from a woman younger than 35 with Graves' hyperthyroidism.

This clonotype was counted at least ten times. This chain links TRBV20-1 with TRBJ2-1; 8 bases are shared with TRBD1. Germline loops: CDR1 DFQATT, CDR2 SNEGSKA (reference sequence). With V trimmed by 7 bases and J by 8 bases, 10 bases remained unmatched. The CDR3 has 13 amino acids. The CDR3 coding sequence is TGCAGTGTCCGTACAGGGGGAGTTCATGAGCAGTTCTTC. This sequence encodes CSVRTGGVHEQFF.

The chain recombines TRBV24-1 with TRBJ2-3; a weak D match, TRBD1 (5 bases). This CDR3 region has 15 residues. From germline, CDR1 is KGHDR and CDR2 SFDVKD. Trimming removed 7 bases from V and 5 bases from J, with 18 bases in between. The CDR3 DNA reads TGTGCCACCAGGGACCAGGGCCGGCAGGGAGATACGCAGTATTTT. Amino acids: CATRDQGRQGDTQYF.

This chain connects TRBV12-3 or TRBV12-4 to TRBJ2-1; 8 bases align to TRBD2. The junction had 6 bases not matched to a gene; V was cut back by 6 bases and J by 5 bases. The CDR3 covers 14 residues. The CDR3, as DNA: TGTGCCAGCAGGTTTGCCGGGAGGGACAATGAGCAGTTCTTC. Amino acids: CASRFAGRDNEQFF.

This clonotype was recorded many times. V is TRBV29-1 and J is TRBJ1-3, with TRBD1 matching 7 bases. This CDR3 is 14 amino acids long. With V trimmed by 6 bases and J by 0 bases, 5 bases remained unmatched. The germline CDR1 and CDR2 sequences are SQVTM and ANQGSEA. The CDR3 spells CSVHRTGSGNTIYF. The CDR3 bases are TGCAGCGTCCACAGGACAGGCTCTGGAAACACCATATATTTT.

The V and J genes are TRBV27 and TRBJ2-1, with 9 nucleotides matching TRBD2. Losses at the gene ends were 2 bases for V and 6 bases for J; bases not matched to a gene: 17. The CDR3 loop spans 19 amino acids. In germline, CDR1 is MNHEY, CDR2 SMNVEV (reference sequence). CDR3 coding DNA: TGTGCCAGCAGTTTAATAGCGGGGGAGGGGGGATTTGGTCTCAATGAGCAGTTCTTC. Protein: CASSLIAGEGGFGLNEQFF.

The gene calls are TRBV24-1 and TRBJ1-2, with D uncertain. There are 15 residues in the CDR3. Trimming cost V 4 bases and J 1 base, with 12 bases left between them. CDR1 and CDR2 from the germline V gene are KGHDR and SFDVKD. This chain's CDR3 is CATSDPSGGNYGYTF. In DNA form, the CDR3 reads TGTGCCACCAGTGACCCGTCGGGCGGTAACTATGGCTACACCTTC.

Many counts were recorded for this clonotype. The rearrangement links TRBV2 to TRBJ1-1; TRBD1 aligns across 7 bases. Trimming removed 4 bases from V and 1 base from J; junction bases left unmatched: 6. Looked up from germline, CDR1 is SNHLY and CDR2 is FYNNEI. CDR3 length: 15 residues. The DNA of the CDR3 is TGTGCCAGCAGTGCCATTCAGGGGGGGAACACTGAAGCTTTCTTT. Its protein is CASSAIQGGNTEAFF.

The chain couples TRBV20-1 to TRBJ2-3; D remains unclear. The CDR3 contains 17 residues. Germline CDR1 DFQATT, CDR2 SNEGSKA (reference sequence). Trimming pared 7 bases from V and 0 bases from J, leaving 23 bases between. The CDR3 sequence is CSVYEALGISSTDTQYF. CDR3 sequence (DNA): TGCAGTGTTTACGAGGCCCTAGGAATATCTAGCACAGATACGCAGTATTTT.

This clonotype was detected many times. The V call is TRBV24-1, the J call TRBJ2-3, with D hard to call. The CDR3 sequence is 12 residues long. The germline gives CDR1 KGHDR, CDR2 SFDVKD. The V end was cut by 5 bases, the J end by 8 bases, with 10 bases between. The CDR3 sequence is CATSAGTSTQYF. For the CDR3, the DNA is TGTGCCACCAGTGCGGGTACGAGTACGCAGTATTTT.

This clonotype has ten or more counts. The chain links TRBV7-8 to TRBJ1-5; no reliable D call. V dropped 1 base and J dropped 2 bases, with 12 bases sitting between them. The CDR3 is 16 residues long. The germline V gene encodes CDR1 SGHVS and CDR2 FQNEAQ. This CDR3 reads CASSLDRVRGNQPQHF. CDR3 sequence (DNA): TGTGCCAGCAGCTTAGACCGGGTCCGTGGCAATCAGCCCCAGCATTTT.

This clonotype has ten or more counts. The chain links TRBV18 to TRBJ2-7, with 11 positions matching TRBD1. Germline CDR1 reads KGHSH; CDR2 reads LQKENI. V lost 5 bases to trimming and J lost 4 bases; unmatched junction nucleotides: 7. CDR3 size: 15 residues. In nucleotides, the CDR3 is TGTGCCAGCTCATCGGGACAGGGGGTGCGATACGAGCAGTACGTC. As protein: CASSSGQGVRYEQYV.

This clonotype was found many times. The gene calls are TRBV3-1 and TRBJ1-2; no clear D. V lost 0 bases to trimming and J lost 8 bases, with 10 bases between them. Per germline, CDR1 LGHDT and CDR2 YNNKEL (reference sequence). The CDR3 consists of 13 residues. Written as DNA, the CDR3 is TGTGCCAGCAGCCAAGAGTCTCCCCGCGGCTACACCTTC. As protein: CASSQESPRGYTF.

This clonotype was seen ten or more times. The chain employs TRBV28 and TRBJ2-1; a weak D match, TRBD1 (5 bases). The CDR3 totals 11 residues. Germline CDR1 MDHEN, CDR2 SYDVKM. Trimming took off 6 bases at V and 8 bases at J, with 8 bases between the two ends. As DNA, the CDR3 is TGTGCCAGCAGCAACAGGTATGAGCAGTTCTTC. Protein product: CASSNRYEQFF.

This chain connects TRBV11-3 to TRBJ2-2; TRBD2 aligns across 8 bases. Unmatched junction bases numbered 11, after V lost 1 base and J lost 7 bases. Germline CDR1 SGHNT, CDR2 YENEEA. This CDR3 region has 17 residues. The CDR3: CASSLGGTGRAHGELFF. The CDR3 DNA follows: TGTGCCAGCAGCTTAGGGGGAACCGGGAGGGCCCACGGGGAGCTGTTTTTT.

The table lists this clonotype with a few counts. The chain joins TRBV3-1 to TRBJ2-1; TRBD2 matches 9 bases. Germline assignment: CDR1 LGHDT and CDR2 YNNKEL (reference sequence). V dropped 0 bases and J dropped 4; count of bases not matched to a gene: 10. The CDR3 runs 18 residues. DNA for the CDR3: TGTGCCAGCAGCCAAGATTTCCCTAGCGGGGACCTTTACAATGAGCAGTTCTTC. It yields the protein CASSQDFPSGDLYNEQFF.

The V gene is TRBV20-1, the J gene TRBJ2-7; 10 bases map to TRBD2. Germline V gene lookup returns CDR1 DFQATT and CDR2 SNEGSKA (reference sequence). The ends lost 5 bases at V and 4 bases at J; junction bases unmatched: 5. This CDR3 has 13 amino acids. Here the CDR3 reads CSAPAGGRYEQYF. CDR3 coding DNA: TGCAGTGCTCCAGCGGGAGGGAGGTACGAGCAGTACTTC.

This clonotype occurred a few times. The V gene is TRBV7-6, the J gene TRBJ2-1; D not certain. There are 12 residues in the CDR3. The V and J ends lost 2 bases and 7 bases respectively, with 6 bases between them. Germline CDR1 reads SGHVS; CDR2 reads FNYEAQ. For the CDR3, the DNA is TGTGCCAGCAGCTTAATGGAGAATGAGCAGTTCTTC. Translated, it gives CASSLMENEQFF.

This sequence joins TRBV5-1 and TRBJ2-1; TRBD2 matches 13 bases. CDR1 and CDR2 (germline): SGHRS, YFSETQ. This CDR3 spans 16 amino acids. The J segment lost 9 bases and the V segment lost 3 bases, leaving 9 bases of the junction unmatched. In DNA form, the CDR3 reads TGCGCCAGCAGCTCATTACTAGCGGGAGGGCTGGTTGAGCAGTTCTTC. Translating gives CASSSLLAGGLVEQFF.

This clonotype appeared a few times. This chain links TRBV20-1 with TRBJ1-2, with 7 bases lining up with TRBD1. Trimming at V came to 0 bases and at J to 3 bases, leaving 4 bases not matched to a gene. Germline lookup yields CDR1 DFQATT and CDR2 SNEGSKA (reference sequence). CDR3 length: 14 amino acids. The CDR3 nucleotides read TGCAGTGCTAGAGAACCCGGGACAGACTATGGCTACACCTTC. Translating it yields CSAREPGTDYGYTF.

Regarding this clonotype: This CDR3 is missing its conserved last phenylalanine or tryptophan, likely due to a read error. V is TRBV20-1 and J is TRBJ2-5, with 8 bases aligning to TRBD2. The CDR3 consists of 12 residues. CDR1 DFQATT and CDR2 SNEGSKA come from the germline V gene (reference sequence). V lost 3 bases to trimming and J lost 3 bases; unmatched junction nucleotides: 0. CDR3 sequence (DNA): TGCAGTGCTAGCGGGAGGGAAGAGACCCAGTACTTG. It is translated as CSASGREETQYL.

Ten or more counts support this clonotype. The chain combines TRBV6-5 with TRBJ2-7, with 11 bases aligning to TRBD2. Germline CDR1 is MNHEY and CDR2 is SVGAGI. J lost 0 bases, V lost 0 bases, and 1 base had no gene match. This CDR3 spans 16 amino acids. Here the CDR3 reads CASSYSTSGISYEQYF. DNA for the CDR3: TGTGCCAGCAGTTACTCGACTAGCGGGATCTCCTACGAGCAGTACTTC.

Comment on this clonotype: Given a much more abundant clone one base away, this may be a read error. V gene TRBV27 combines with J gene TRBJ1-1, with 9 bases that match TRBD1. CDR1 and CDR2 from the germline V gene are MNHEY and SMNVEV (reference sequence). The CDR3 runs to 14 residues. The CDR3 protein is CAGSPQGALTEAFF. The DNA of the CDR3 is TGTGCCGGCAGTCCACAGGGGGCGCTTACTGAAGCTTTCTTT.

This clonotype was observed many times. The chain couples TRBV24-1 to TRBJ2-7, with 11 bases aligning to TRBD1. This CDR3 has 16 residues. The germline V gene has CDR1 KGHDR and CDR2 SFDVKD. V shed 4 bases and J 3 bases; nucleotides not matched to a gene: 7. The CDR3 spells CATSDPTGTGGYEQYF. The CDR3 coding sequence is TGTGCCACCAGTGACCCGACCGGGACAGGGGGCTACGAGCAGTACTTC.

Concerning this clonotype: Since a much larger clone is just one base distant, this may be a read error. This chain uses TRBV12-3 or TRBV12-4 with TRBJ1-3; D is unclear. CDR3 length equals 16 residues. The CDR3 DNA is TGTGCCAGCAGAAACAGACAAGGTCGCTCTGGAAACGCCATATATTTT. Translated: CASRNRQGRSGNAIYF.